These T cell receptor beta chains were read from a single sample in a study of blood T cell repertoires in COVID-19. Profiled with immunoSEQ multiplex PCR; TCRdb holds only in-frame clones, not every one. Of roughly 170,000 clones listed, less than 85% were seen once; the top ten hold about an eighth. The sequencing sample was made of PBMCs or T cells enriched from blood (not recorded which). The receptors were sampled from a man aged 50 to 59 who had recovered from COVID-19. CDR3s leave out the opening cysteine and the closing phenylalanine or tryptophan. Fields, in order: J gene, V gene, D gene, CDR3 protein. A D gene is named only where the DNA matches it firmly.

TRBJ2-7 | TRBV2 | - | ASRLGQKYEQY
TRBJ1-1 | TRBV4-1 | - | ASSQDGEGKAF
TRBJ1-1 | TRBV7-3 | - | ASSLRQGTEAF
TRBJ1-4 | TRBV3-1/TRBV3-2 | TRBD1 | ASSRYRDRGRGREKLF
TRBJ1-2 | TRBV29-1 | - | SVQGVYGYT
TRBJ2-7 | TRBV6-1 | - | ASSEAFWRDEQY
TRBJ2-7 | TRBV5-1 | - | ASSVLGGNEQY
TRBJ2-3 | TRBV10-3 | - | AIRSLTGMSTDTQY
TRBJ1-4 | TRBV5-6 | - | ASSLAGLREKLF
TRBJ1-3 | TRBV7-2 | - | ASSLNRGNTIY
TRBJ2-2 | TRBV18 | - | ASSRGALAGELF
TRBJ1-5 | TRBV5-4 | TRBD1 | ASSRQGGNQPQH
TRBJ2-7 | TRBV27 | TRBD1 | ASSLTGAGTYEQY
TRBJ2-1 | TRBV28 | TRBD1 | ASSLGQGADNEQF
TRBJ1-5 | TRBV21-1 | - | ASSPRTGRWSNQPQH
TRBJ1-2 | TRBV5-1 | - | ASSLAGTPGLGYGYT
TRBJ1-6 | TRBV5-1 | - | ASSLDPGGKNSPLH
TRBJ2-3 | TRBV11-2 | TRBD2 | ASSLDRLAGGVQY
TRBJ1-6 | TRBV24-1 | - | ATSDLNSPLH
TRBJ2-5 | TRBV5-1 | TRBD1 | ASSRAGGVRETQY
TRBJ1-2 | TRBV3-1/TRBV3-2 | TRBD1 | ASSHSGQGVVGYT
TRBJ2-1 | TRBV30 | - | AWTKGGANYNEQF
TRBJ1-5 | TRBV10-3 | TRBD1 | AITQGANNQPQH
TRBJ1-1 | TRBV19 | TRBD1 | ASSATPGGSTEAF
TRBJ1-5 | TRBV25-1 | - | ASSESSNQPQH
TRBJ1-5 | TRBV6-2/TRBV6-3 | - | ASSYEPGNQPQH
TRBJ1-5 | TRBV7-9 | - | ASSPDMYQPQH
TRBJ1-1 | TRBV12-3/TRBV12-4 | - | ASSLFGEAF
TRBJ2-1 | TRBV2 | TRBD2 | AHPGGGNEQF
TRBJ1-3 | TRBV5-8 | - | ASRLRREPGNTIY
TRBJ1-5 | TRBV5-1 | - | ASSSGTFKREPQH
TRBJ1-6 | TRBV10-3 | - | AISPRGGNSPLH
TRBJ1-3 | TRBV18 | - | ASSPNAGGNTIY
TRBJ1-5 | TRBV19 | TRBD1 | ASSFRQGLFQPQH
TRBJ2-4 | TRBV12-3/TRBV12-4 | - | ASSLSQENIQY
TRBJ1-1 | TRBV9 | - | ASSVEDNELNTEAF
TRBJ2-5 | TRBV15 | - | ATSRGRGKETQY
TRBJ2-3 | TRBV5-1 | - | ASREGYRTDTQY
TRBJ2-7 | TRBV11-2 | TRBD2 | ASSPGGNTYEQY
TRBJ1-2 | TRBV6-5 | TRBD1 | ASRSSGTGGDGYT
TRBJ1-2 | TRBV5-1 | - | ASSPLGGTNYGYT
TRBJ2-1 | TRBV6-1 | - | ASSDWRSSYNEQF
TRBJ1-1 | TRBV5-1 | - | ASSLEAGRTEAF
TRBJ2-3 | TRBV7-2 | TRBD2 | ASSLAQRLAYQLRVTDTQY
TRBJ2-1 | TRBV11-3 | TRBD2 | ASSPGGLAKEQF
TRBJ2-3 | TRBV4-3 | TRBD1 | ASSQDGQGAGSDTQY
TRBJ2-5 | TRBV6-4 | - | ASSDSRETQY
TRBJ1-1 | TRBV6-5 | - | ASRKGAHLNTEAF
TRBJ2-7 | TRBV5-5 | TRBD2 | ASSLAASGGSSSYEQY
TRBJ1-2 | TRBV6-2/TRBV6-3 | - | ASSAPRRVAGNYGYT
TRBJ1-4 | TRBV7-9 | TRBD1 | ASSPDRVATNEKLF
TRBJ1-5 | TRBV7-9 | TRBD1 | ASSRGQGTQYQPQH
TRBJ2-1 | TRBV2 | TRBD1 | ASSPPRTGQRILSYNEQF
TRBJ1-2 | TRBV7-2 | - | ASSFPGSGYT
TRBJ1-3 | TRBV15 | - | ATSTGSGAGNTIY
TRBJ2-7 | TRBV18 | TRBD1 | ASSPERQGTYEQY
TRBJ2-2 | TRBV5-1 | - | AGRRDNTGELF
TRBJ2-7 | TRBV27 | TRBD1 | ASSRQGTKY
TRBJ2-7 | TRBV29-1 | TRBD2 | SVRGLAGLSYEQY
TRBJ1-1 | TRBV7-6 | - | ASSLYPGMNTEAF